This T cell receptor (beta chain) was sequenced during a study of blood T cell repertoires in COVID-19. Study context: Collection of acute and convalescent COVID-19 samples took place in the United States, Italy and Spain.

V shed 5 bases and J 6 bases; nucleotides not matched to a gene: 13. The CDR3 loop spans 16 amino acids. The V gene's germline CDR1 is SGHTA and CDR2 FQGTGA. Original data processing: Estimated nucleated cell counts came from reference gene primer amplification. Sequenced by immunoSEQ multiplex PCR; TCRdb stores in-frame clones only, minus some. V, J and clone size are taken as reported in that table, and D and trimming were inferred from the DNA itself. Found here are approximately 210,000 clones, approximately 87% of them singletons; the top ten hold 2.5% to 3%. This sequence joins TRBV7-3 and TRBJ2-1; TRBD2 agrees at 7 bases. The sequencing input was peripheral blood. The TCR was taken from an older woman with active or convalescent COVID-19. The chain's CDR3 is CASSNRRGVRSNEQFF. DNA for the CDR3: TGTGCCAGCAGCAACCGCCGGGGGGTCCGGAGCAATGAGCAGTTCTTC.